One and the same sample provided the 12 T cell receptor beta chains below, sequenced in a study of tumor-infiltrating lymphocytes in primary liver carcinoma. Synthesis of TCR beta cDNA was carried out from around 540 ng total RNA with a constant-region primer. Three rounds of nested multiplex PCR with slightly modified ARM-PCR produced TCR beta libraries. The first two PCR rounds, approximately 11 cycles each, used TRBV1-TRBV30 forward primers and a C-beta reverse primer. MiXCR, run by TCRdb on the multiplex PCR reads, gives a single entry per CDR3 protein. The table lists about 100,000 distinct CDR3 sequences, about three quarters of them singletons. Joint extraction of RNA and DNA used roughly 18-34 mg of bulk tissue that was unsorted. The sequencing sample was made of liver tumor tissue from sampling region 5. The sample's subset: tumor region T5, tumor centre. These receptors all stem from a woman aged 55-70 years with primary liver carcinoma and hepatitis B virus infection.

Details on this clonotype: One end of the junction is discordant with germline, which a read error may explain. The chain has TRBV18 and TRBJ1-1; maybe TRBD1 (5 bases). Germline CDR1 and CDR2: KGHSH and LQKENI. This CDR3 is built from 13 residues. The CDR3 loop reads CTSSPDRGTEAFF. As DNA, the CDR3 is TGTACCAGCTCACCCGACCGGGGGACTGAAGCTTTCTTT.

This clonotype was observed at least ten times. The V call is TRBV4-1, the J call TRBJ1-5; weak D call: TRBD1 (6 bases). The V gene lost 0 bases and the J gene lost 7 bases, with 13 bases spanning the gap. The CDR3 has 15 amino acids. The germline gives CDR1 MGHRA, CDR2 YSYEKL. CDR3 region: CASSQDLAGVQPQHF. CDR3 in DNA: TGCGCCAGCAGCCAAGATTTGGCAGGGGTCCAGCCCCAGCATTTT.

There are a few counts of this clonotype. Without the conserved terminal phenylalanine or tryptophan, this CDR3 likely stems from a read error. The gene calls are TRBV6-5 and TRBJ1-1; no firm D call. Germline V lookup: CDR1 MNHEY, CDR2 SVGAGI. The V and J ends lost 5 bases and 0 bases respectively, with 7 bases between them. This CDR3 has 13 residues. CDR3 protein: CASSQEVNTEAFS. The CDR3 DNA is TGTGCCAGCAGTCAAGAGGTGAACACTGAAGCTTTCTCT.

This clonotype appeared many times. CDR3 in amino acids: CASRSPWGAGGYTF. The CDR3 nucleotides read TGTGCCAGCAGATCACCGTGGGGGGCAGGAGGCTACACCTTC. This chain joins TRBV6-5 and TRBJ1-2, with D possibly TRBD1 on 6 matching bases. The CDR3 totals 14 residues. Germline CDR1 is MNHEY and CDR2 is SVGAGI. V lost 6 bases to trimming and J lost 8 bases, with 19 bases between them.

With regard to this clonotype: At one of its ends the junction is not consistent with the germline gene, which may arise from a read error. The V and J genes are TRBV28 and TRBJ2-5; TRBD1 matches 7 bases. Per the germline V gene, CDR1 is MDHEN and CDR2 is SYDVKM. The CDR3 extends over 15 amino acids. CDR3 nucleotides: TGTGCCAGCACCTTAAGGGGGCCCGGGTTGGAGATCCAGTACTTC. Protein sequence: CASTLRGPGLEIQYF.

Only a few counts were recorded for this clonotype. A read error is possible here, since a much larger clone lies one base away. The rearrangement links TRBV12-3 or TRBV12-4 to TRBJ2-5, with 9 bases lining up with TRBD1. CDR3 length: 14 residues. CDR3 nucleotides: TGTGCCAGCACCCAAACAGGGGGCGGTGAGACCCAGCACTTC. Its protein product is CASTQTGGGETQHF.

The genes are TRBV28 and TRBJ1-2; 7 bases align to TRBD1. This CDR3 is built from 19 residues. The V gene end was trimmed by 3 bases and the J gene end by 4 bases; junction bases not matched to a gene: 20. The germline gives CDR1 MDHEN, CDR2 SYDVKM. The CDR3 bases are TGTGCCAGCAGTTTCCCCGTCGGCAGGGGGACCCTCACTATCTATGGCTACACCTTC. Encoded protein: CASSFPVGRGTLTIYGYTF.

This clonotype was counted only a few times. A much larger clone lies a single base off, so this may be a read error. It is likely a read error, because the conserved phenylalanine at the end of the CDR3 is missing. The genes are TRBV29-1 and TRBJ1-2; TRBD1 matches at 10 bases. J gave up 10 bases and V 7 bases, and 15 bases lay outside the gene matches. CDR3 length equals 14 residues. Germline lookup yields CDR1 SQVTM and CDR2 ANQGSEA. The chain's CDR3 is CSAGEPGQGTSYTL. The CDR3 DNA follows: TGCAGCGCTGGGGAGCCGGGACAGGGGACCTCCTACACCCTC.

This clonotype was found many times. V usage is TRBV6-6 and J usage is TRBJ2-3, with TRBD2 identical over 9 bases. CDR1 and CDR2 from the germline V gene are MNHNY and SVGAGI (reference sequence). The trim removed 8 bases at V and 2 bases at J, leaving 11 bases unmatched. The CDR3 consists of 16 residues. As DNA, the CDR3 is TGTGCCAGCTGGGGCCGACTAGCGGAGACCACAGATACGCAGTATTTT. As protein: CASWGRLAETTDTQYF.

As to this clonotype: Relative to the germline gene, one junction end is altered; a read error may explain this. The CDR3 region has the DNA TGTGCCAGCAACTTAGATAGGACTGCGGAGTTGTTTTTT. Translated: CASNLDRTAELFF. The chain uses TRBV11-2 and TRBJ2-2; tentatively, D is TRBD2 (5 bases). Germline V gene data show CDR1 as SGHAT and CDR2 as FQNNGV. The CDR3 has 13 residues.

This clonotype has only one observation. A junction boundary mismatches the germline segment, possibly from a read error. The chain employs TRBV4-2 and TRBJ2-2; 8 bases agree with TRBD2. Germline-derived CDR1 and CDR2 are LGHNA and YNFKEQ. The CDR3 length is 18 residues. CDR3 in amino acids: CASSQEFRAGGVTRELFF. DNA of the CDR3: TGCGCCAGCAGCCAAGAGTTCCGGGCGGGAGGCGTTACCAGGGAGCTGTTTTTT.

As regards this clonotype: A much larger clone lies a single base off, so this may be a read error. The gene calls are TRBV30 and TRBJ2-2, with D perhaps given as TRBD1 or TRBD2 (5 bases each). Germline V gene lookup returns CDR1 GTSNPN and CDR2 SVGIG (reference sequence). The CDR3 covers 16 residues. The CDR3: CAWKARDGFNIGELFF. Written as DNA, the CDR3 is TGTGCCTGGAAGGCCAGGGACGGATTCAACATCGGGGAGCTGTTTTTT.